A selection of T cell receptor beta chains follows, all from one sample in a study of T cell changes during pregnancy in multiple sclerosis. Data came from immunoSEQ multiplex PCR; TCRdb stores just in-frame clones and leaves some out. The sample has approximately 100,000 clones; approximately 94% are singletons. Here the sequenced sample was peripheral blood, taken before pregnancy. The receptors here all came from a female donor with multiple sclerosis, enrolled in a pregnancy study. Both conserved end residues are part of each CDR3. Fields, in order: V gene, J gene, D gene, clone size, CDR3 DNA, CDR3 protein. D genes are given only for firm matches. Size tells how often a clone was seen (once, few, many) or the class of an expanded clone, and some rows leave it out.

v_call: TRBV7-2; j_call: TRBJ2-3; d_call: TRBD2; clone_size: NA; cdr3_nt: TGTGCCAGCAGCTCTAGCGGGAATACAGATACGCAGTATTTT; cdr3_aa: CASSSSGNTDTQYF
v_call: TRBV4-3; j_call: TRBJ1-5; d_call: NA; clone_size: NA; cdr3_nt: TGCGCCAGCAGCCAAGTTGCAGGGGTGGGCAATCAGCCCCAGCATTTT; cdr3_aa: CASSQVAGVGNQPQHF
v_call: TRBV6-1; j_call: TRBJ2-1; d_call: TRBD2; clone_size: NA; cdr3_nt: TGTGCCAGCAGTGACCAGCGGCTAGCGGACTCCTACAATGAGCAGTTCTTC; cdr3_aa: CASSDQRLADSYNEQFF
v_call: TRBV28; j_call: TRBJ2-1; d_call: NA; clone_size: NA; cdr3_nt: TGTGCCAGCAGTCCAGCAGGGGCCAGTAACAATGAGCAGTTCTTC; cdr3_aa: CASSPAGASNNEQFF
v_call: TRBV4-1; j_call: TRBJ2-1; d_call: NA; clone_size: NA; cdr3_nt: TGCGCCAGCAGTCCCCCTGAGAGCGGCTCCTACAATGAGCAGTTCTTC; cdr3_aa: CASSPPESGSYNEQFF
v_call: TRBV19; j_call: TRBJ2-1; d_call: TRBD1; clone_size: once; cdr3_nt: TGTGCCAGTAGTAGCAACAGGGGTGCGCAGTTCTTC; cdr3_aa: CASSSNRGAQFF
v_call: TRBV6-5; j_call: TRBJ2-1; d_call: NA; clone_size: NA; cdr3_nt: TGTGCCAGCAGTTACTCGATGCGTAATGAGCAGTTCTTC; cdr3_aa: CASSYSMRNEQFF
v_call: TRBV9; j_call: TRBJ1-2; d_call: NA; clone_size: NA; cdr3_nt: TGTGCCAGCAGCGGGGGACACAGCTATGGCTACACCTTC; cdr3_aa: CASSGGHSYGYTF
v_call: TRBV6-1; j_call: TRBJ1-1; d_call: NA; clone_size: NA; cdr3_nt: TGTGCCAGCAGTGTTCCCCCAGCGGACACTGAAGCTTTCTTT; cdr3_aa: CASSVPPADTEAFF
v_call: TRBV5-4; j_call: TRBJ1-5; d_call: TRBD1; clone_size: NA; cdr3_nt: TGTGCCAGCAGCGTCCAGGGGGGTAGCAATCAGCCCCAGCATTTT; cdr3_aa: CASSVQGGSNQPQHF
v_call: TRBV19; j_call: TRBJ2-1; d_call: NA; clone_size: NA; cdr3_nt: TGTGCCAGTAGTATATTCGGGGAGCCTGGATACAATGAGCAGTTCTTC; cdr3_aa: CASSIFGEPGYNEQFF
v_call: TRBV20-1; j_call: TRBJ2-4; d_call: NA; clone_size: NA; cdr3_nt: TGCAGTGCTAGACAGGGGAACATTCAGTACTTC; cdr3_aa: CSARQGNIQYF
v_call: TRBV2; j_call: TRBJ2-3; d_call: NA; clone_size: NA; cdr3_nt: TGTGCCAGCAGCCTAAGCCGGGGCACAGATACGCAGTATTTT; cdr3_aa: CASSLSRGTDTQYF
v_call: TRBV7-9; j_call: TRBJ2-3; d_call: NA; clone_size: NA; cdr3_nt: TGTGCCAGCAGCTTTCGACAGACAGATACGCAGTATTTT; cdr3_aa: CASSFRQTDTQYF
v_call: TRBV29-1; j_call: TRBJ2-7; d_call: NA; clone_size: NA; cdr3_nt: TGCAGCGTTGGCAGGGAATACTACGAGCAGTACTTC; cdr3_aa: CSVGREYYEQYF
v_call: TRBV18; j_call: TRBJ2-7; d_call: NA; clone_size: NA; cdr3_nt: TGTGCCACCTCAGAGAGGGCGGGCGCCTACGAGCAGTACTTC; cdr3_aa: CATSERAGAYEQYF
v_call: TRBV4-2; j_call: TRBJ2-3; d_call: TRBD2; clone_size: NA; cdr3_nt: TGTGCCAGCAGCCGGTGGAGCGGGGACACAGATACGCAGTATTTT; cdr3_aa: CASSRWSGDTDTQYF
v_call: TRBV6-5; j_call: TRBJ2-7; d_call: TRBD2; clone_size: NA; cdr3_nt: TGTGCCAGCACCGGACTAGGTACCTACGAGCAGTACTTC; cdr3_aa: CASTGLGTYEQYF
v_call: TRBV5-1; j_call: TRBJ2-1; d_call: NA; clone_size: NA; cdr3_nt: TGCGCCAGCAGCCCCGCGGGCTTCTACAATGAGCAGTTCTTC; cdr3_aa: CASSPAGFYNEQFF
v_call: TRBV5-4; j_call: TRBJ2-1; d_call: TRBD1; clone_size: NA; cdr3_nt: TGTGCCAGCAGCTGGACAGGGGACAATGAGCAGTTCTTC; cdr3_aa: CASSWTGDNEQFF
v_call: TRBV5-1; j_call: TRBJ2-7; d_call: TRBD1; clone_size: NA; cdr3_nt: TGCGCCAGCAGGGCCGGGACAGCCTACGAGCAGTACTTC; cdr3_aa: CASRAGTAYEQYF
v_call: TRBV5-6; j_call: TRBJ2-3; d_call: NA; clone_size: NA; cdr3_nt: TGTGCCAGCAGCCCCTTCGGCGGGGACACAGATACGCAGTATTTT; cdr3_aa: CASSPFGGDTDTQYF
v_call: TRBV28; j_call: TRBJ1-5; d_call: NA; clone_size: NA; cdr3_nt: TGTGCCAGCAGTTTAAGCTTGGGGCTAGGTTCAAACGATCAGCCCCAGCATTTT; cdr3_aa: CASSLSLGLGSNDQPQHF
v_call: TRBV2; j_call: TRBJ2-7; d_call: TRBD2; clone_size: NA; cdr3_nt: TGTGCCAGCAGACTTGGGACTAGCGGGAGAAACGAGCAGTACTTC; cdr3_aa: CASRLGTSGRNEQYF
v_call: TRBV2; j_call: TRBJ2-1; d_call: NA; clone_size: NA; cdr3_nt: TGTGCCAGCAGCGGGGTCTTCGGTGGAGTCTTGGATGAGCAGTTCTTC; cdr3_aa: CASSGVFGGVLDEQFF
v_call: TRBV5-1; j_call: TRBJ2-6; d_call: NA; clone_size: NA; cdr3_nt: TGCGCCAGCAGCTTGGCGGGTGTGTTGGGTTCCGGGGCCAACGTCCTGACTTTC; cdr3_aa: CASSLAGVLGSGANVLTF
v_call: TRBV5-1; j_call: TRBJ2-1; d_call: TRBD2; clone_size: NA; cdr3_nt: TGCGCCAGCAGCGGAGTAGCGGGAGCTTTTTACAATGAGCAGTTCTTC; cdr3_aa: CASSGVAGAFYNEQFF
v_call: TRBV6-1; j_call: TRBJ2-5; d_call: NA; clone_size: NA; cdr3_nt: TGTGCCAGCAGTGAAGCAGAGCCTGCGGAGACCCAGTACTTC; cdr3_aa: CASSEAEPAETQYF
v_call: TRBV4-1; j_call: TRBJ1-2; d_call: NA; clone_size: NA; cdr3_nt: TGCGCCAGCAGCCAACTGACAGGAAACTATGGCTACACCTTC; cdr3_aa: CASSQLTGNYGYTF
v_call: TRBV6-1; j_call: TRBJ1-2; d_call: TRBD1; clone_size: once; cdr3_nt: TGTGCCAGCAGTGTTGACAGGGAACGCGACTACACCTTC; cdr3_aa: CASSVDRERDYTF
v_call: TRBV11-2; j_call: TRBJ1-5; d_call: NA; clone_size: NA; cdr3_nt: TGTGCCAGCAGCCAAGAGGGAAACCATCAGCCCCAGCATTTT; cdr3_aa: CASSQEGNHQPQHF
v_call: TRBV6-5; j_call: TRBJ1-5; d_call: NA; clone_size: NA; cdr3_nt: TGTGCCAGCAGGCGGACACCCTATAGCAATCAGCCCCAGCATTTT; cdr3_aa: CASRRTPYSNQPQHF
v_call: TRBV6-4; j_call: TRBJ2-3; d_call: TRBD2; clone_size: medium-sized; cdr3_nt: TGTGCCAGCAGTGACGGGACTAGCGGCACAGATACGCAGTATTTT; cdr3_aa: CASSDGTSGTDTQYF
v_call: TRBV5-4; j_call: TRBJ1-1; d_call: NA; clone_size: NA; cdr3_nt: TGTGCCAGCAGCCCCCCCCCGGGGACTGAAGCTTTCTTT; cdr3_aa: CASSPPPGTEAFF
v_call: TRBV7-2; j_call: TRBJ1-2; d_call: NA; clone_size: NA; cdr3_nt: TGTGCCAGCAGCTTAGCCAGGGGTATAGGTGATGGCTACACCTTC; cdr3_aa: CASSLARGIGDGYTF
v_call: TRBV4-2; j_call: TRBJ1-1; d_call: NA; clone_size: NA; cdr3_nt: TGTGCCAGCAGCCAAGATCCAGGGTTGGCGAACACTGAAGCTTTCTTT; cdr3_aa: CASSQDPGLANTEAFF
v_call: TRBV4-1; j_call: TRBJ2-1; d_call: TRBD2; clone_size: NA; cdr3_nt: TGCGCCAGCAGCCACCGACTAGCGTCCTACAATGAGCAGTTCTTC; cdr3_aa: CASSHRLASYNEQFF